This T cell receptor beta chain is drawn from a study of control samples from healthy donors and cancer patients (TCRdb year 2020). Library creation used the immunoSEQ multiplex PCR assay. Here the immuneACCESS table is served through TCRdb, limited to in-frame sequences with V and J called. Missing clones are a known gap in these copies; in checked studies unresolved V genes cover under half, and the rest lacks a known reason. For this sample the table gives about 160,000 clones, of which about 95% were detected only once. The leading ten clones occupy 13% to 15% of the sample. Notes on this clone: There is no known antigen for this receptor. Base qualities are missing; no much larger clone stands one base away.

V and J are truncated by 3 bases and 3 bases respectively, leaving an intervening sequence of 6 bases. CDR1 and CDR2 are read off the germline V gene (reference sequence) as DFQATT and SNEGSKA. Including the terminal cysteine and phenylalanine, the CDR3 comprises 12 residues. Solely the CDR3 DNA is kept, with 36 bases framed from the first base. The sequenced material came from PBMCs. The sequence derives from a man aged 55-75 years with colorectal cancer. Recombination joined TRBV20-1 with TRBJ2-1, with the D segment identity uncertain. CDR3 sequence: CSASRNYNEQFF. The DNA sequence is TGCAGTGCTAGTCGAAACTACAATGAGCAGTTCTTC.